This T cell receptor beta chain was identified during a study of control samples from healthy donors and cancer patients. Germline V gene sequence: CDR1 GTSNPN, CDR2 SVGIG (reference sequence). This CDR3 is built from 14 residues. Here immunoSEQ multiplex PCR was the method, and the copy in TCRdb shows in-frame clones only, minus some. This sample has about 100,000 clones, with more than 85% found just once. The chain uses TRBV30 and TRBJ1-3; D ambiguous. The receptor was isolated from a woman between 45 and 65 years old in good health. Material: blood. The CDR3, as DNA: TGTGCTGCCCAACGAGCGATTTCTGGAAACACCATATATTTT. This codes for CAAQRAISGNTIYF.